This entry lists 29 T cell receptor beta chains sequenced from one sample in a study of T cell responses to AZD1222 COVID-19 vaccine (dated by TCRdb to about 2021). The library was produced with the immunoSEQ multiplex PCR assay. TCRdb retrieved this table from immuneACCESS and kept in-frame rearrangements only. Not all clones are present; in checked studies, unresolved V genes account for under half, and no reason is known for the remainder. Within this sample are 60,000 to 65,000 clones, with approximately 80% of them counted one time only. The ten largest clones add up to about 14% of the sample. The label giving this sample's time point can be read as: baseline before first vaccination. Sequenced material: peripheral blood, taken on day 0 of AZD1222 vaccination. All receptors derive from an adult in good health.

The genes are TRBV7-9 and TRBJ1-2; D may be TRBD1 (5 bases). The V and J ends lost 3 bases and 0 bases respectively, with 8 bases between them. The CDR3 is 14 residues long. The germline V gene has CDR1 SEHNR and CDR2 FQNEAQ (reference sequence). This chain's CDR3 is CASSFDSANYGYTF. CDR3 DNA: TGTGCCAGCAGCTTCGACAGTGCTAACTATGGCTACACCTTC. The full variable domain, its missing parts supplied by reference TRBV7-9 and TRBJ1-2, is DTGVSQNPRHKITKRGQNVTFRCDPISEHNRLYWYRQTLGQGPEFLTYFQNEAQLEKSRLLSDRFSAERPKGSFSTLEIQRTEQGDSAMYLCASSFDSANYGYTFGSGTRLTVV.

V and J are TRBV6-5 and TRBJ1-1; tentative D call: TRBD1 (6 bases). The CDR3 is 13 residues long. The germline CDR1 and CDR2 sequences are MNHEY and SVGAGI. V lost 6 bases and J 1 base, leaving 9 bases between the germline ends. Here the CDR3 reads CASRPQGNTEAFF. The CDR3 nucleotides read TGTGCCAGCAGACCACAGGGGAACACTGAAGCTTTCTTT.

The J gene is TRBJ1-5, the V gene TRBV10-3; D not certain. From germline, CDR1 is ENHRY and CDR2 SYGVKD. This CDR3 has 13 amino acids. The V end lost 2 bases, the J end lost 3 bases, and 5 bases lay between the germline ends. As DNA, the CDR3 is TGTGCCATCAGTGAGACAGACAATCAGCCCCAGCATTTT. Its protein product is CAISETDNQPQHF.

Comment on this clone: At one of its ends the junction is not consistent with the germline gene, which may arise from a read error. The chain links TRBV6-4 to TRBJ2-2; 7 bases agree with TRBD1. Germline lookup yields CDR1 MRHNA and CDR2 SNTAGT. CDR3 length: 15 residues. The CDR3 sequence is CATSPGTAGTGELFF. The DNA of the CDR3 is TGTGCCACCAGTCCCGGGACAGCTGGCACCGGGGAGCTGTTTTTT.

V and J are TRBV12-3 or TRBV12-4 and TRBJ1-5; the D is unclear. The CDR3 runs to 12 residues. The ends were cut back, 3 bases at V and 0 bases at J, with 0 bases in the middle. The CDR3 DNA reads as TGTGCCAGCAGTTTTAGCAATCAGCCCCAGCATTTT. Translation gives CASSFSNQPQHF.

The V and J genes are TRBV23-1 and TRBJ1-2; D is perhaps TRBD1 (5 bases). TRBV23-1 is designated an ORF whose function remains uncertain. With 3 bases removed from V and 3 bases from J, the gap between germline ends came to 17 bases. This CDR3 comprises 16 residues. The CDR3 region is CASSHHPRGGDYGYTF. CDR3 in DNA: TGCGCCAGCAGTCATCACCCGCGAGGAGGGGACTATGGCTACACCTTC.

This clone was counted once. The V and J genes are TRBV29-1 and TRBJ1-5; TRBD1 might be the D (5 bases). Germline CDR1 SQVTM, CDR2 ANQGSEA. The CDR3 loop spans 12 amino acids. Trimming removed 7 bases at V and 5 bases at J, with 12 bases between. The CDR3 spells CSASTGDQPQHF. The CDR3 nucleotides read TGCAGCGCGAGCACGGGGGATCAGCCCCAGCATTTT.

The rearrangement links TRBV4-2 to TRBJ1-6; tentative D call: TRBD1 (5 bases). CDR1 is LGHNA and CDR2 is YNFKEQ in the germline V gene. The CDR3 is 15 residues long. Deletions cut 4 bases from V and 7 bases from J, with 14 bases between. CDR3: CASSRPSGLNSPLHF. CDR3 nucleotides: TGTGCCAGCAGCCGACCGTCAGGGTTAAATTCACCCCTCCACTTT.

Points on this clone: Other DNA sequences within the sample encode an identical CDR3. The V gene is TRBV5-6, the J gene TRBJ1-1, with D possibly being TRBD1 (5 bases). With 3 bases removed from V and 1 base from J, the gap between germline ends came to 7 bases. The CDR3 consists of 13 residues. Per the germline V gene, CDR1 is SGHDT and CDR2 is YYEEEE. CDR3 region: CASSYDRNTEAFF. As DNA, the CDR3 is TGTGCCAGCAGCTACGACAGGAACACTGAAGCTTTCTTT.

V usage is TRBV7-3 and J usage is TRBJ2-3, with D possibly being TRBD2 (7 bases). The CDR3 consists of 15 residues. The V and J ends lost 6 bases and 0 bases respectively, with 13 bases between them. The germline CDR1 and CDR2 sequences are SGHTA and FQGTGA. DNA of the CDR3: TGTGCCAGCAGTTACGGGGGGCCAAGCACAGATACGCAGTATTTT. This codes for CASSYGGPSTDTQYF.

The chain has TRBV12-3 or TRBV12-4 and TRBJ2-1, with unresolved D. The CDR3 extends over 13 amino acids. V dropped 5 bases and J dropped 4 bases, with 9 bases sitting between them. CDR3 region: CASSADTYNEQFF. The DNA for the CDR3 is TGTGCCAGCAGTGCTGATACATACAATGAGCAGTTCTTC.

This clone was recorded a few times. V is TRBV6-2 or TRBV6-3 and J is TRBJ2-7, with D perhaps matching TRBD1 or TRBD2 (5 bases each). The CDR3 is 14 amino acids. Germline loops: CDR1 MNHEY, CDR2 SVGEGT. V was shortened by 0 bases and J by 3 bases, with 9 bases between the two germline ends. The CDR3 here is CASSYSDSGYEQYF. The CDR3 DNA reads TGTGCCAGCAGTTACTCAGACAGCGGCTACGAGCAGTACTTC.

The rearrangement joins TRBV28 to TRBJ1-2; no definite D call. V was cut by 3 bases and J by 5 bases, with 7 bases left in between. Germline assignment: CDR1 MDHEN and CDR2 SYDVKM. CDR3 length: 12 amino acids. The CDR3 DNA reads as TGTGCCAGCAGTTTGCAGGTTTATGGCTACACCTTC. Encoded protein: CASSLQVYGYTF.

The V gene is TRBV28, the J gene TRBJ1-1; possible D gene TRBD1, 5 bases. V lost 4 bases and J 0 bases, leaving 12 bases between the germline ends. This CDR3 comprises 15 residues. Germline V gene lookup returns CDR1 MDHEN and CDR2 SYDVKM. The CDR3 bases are TGTGCCAGCAGTTCCCGGGGGGGGATGAACACTGAAGCTTTCTTT. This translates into CASSSRGGMNTEAFF.

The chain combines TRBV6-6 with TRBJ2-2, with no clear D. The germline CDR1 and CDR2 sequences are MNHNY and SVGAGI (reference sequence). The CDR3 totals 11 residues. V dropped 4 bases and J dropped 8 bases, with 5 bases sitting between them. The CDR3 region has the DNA TGTGCCAGCAGTTTCCCAGGGGAGCTGTTTTTT. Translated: CASSFPGELFF.

The CDR3 is CASSRTVSLNTGELFF. In DNA, the CDR3 is TGTGCCAGCAGTAGAACAGTGAGCTTGAACACCGGGGAGCTGTTTTTT. This rearrangement joins TRBV28 to TRBJ2-2; D gene ambiguous. This CDR3 spans 16 amino acids. With 5 bases removed from V and 1 base from J, the gap between germline ends came to 14 bases. From germline, CDR1 is MDHEN and CDR2 SYDVKM.

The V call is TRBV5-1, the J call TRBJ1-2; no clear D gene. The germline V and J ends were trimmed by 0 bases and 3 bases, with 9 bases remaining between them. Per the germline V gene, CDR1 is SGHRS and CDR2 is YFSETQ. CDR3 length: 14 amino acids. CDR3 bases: TGCGCCAGCAGCTTGGGAGGTTCCCACTATGGCTACACCTTC. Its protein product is CASSLGGSHYGYTF. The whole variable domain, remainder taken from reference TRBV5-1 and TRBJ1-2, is KAGVTQTPRYLIKTRGQQVTLSCSPISGHRSVSWYQQTPGQGLQFLFEYFSETQRNKGNFPGRFSGRQFSNSRSEMNVSTLELGDSALYLCASSLGGSHYGYTFGSGTRLTVV.

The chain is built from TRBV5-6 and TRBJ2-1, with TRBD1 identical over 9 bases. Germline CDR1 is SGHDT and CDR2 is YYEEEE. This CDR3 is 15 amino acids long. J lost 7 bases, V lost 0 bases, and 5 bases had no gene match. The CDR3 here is CASSLDTGGRNEQFF. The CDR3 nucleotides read TGTGCCAGCAGCTTGGACACAGGGGGCCGGAATGAGCAGTTCTTC. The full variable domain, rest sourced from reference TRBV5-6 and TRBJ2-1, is DAGVTQSPTHLIKTRGQQVTLRCSPKSGHDTVSWYQQALGQGPQFIFQYYEEEERQRGNFPDRFSGHQFPNYSSELNVNALLLGDSALYLCASSLDTGGRNEQFFGPGTRLTVL.

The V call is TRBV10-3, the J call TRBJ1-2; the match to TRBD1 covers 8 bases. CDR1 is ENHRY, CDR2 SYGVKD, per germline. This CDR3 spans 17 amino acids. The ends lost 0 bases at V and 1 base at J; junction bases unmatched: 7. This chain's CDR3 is CAISESPRTGINYGYTF. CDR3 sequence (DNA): TGTGCCATCAGTGAGTCCCCCAGGACAGGGATTAACTATGGCTACACCTTC.

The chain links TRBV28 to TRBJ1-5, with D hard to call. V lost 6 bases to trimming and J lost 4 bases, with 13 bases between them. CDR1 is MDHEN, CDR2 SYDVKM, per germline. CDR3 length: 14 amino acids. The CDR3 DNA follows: TGTGCCAGCAGCCAAACGCAGCTGAATCAGCCCCAGCATTTT. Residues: CASSQTQLNQPQHF.

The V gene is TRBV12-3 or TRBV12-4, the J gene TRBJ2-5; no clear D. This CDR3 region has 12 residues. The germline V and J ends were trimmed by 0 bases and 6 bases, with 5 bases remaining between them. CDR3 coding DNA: TGTGCCAGCAGTTTAGCAGAGCAGACCCAGTACTTC. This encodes CASSLAEQTQYF.

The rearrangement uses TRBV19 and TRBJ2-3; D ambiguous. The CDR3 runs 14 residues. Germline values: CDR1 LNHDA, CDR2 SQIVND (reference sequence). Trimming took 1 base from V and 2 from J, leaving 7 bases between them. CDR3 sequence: CASSIGAITDTQYF. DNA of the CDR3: TGTGCCAGTAGTATAGGTGCGATCACAGATACGCAGTATTTT.

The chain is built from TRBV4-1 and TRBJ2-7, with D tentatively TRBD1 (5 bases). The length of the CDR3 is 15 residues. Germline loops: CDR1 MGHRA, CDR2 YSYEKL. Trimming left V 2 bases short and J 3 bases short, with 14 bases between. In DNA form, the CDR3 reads TGCGCCAGCAGCCAAAAGGGGCAGGGCGACTACGAGCAGTACTTC. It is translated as CASSQKGQGDYEQYF.

CDR3 coding DNA: TGTGCCAGCAGCGTACTGTCTACAGGGGGCGTCTACACCTTC. Translated, it gives CASSVLSTGGVYTF. The rearrangement joins TRBV9 to TRBJ1-2, with TRBD1 identical over 9 bases. CDR1 is SGDLS, CDR2 YYNGEE, per germline. The CDR3 loop spans 14 amino acids. J was trimmed by 10 bases and V by 1 base; bases with no gene match: 8.

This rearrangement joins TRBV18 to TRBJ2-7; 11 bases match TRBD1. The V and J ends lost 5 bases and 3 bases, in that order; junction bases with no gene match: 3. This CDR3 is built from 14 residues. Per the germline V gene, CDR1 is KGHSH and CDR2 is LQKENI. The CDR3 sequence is CASSTDRGHYEQYF. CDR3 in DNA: TGTGCCAGCTCAACGGACAGGGGGCACTACGAGCAGTACTTC.

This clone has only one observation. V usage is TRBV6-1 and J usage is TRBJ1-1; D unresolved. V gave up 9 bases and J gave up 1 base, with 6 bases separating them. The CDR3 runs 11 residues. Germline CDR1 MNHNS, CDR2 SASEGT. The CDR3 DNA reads TGTGCCAGTACGAGGAACACTGAAGCTTTCTTT. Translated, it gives CASTRNTEAFF.

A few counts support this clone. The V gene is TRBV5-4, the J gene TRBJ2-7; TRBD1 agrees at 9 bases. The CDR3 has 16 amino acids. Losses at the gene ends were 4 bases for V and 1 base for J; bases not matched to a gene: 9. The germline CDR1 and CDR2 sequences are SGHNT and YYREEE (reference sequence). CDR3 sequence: CASSLLEGTGSYEQYF. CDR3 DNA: TGTGCCAGCAGCCTCCTGGAAGGGACAGGGTCCTACGAGCAGTACTTC.

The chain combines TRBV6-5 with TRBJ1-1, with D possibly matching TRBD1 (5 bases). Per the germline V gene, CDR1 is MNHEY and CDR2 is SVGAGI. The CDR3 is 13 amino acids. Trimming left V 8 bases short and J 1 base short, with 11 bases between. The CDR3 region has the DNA TGTGCCAGCCGCGGGACGGGGAACACTGAAGCTTTCTTT. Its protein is CASRGTGNTEAFF.

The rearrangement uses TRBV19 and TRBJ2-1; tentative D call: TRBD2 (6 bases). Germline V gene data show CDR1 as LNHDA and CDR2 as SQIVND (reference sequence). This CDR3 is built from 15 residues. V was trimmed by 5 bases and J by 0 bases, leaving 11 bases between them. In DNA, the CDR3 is TGTGCCAGTAGTTTCGTCGGGAGCTCCTACAATGAGCAGTTCTTC. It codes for CASSFVGSSYNEQFF.